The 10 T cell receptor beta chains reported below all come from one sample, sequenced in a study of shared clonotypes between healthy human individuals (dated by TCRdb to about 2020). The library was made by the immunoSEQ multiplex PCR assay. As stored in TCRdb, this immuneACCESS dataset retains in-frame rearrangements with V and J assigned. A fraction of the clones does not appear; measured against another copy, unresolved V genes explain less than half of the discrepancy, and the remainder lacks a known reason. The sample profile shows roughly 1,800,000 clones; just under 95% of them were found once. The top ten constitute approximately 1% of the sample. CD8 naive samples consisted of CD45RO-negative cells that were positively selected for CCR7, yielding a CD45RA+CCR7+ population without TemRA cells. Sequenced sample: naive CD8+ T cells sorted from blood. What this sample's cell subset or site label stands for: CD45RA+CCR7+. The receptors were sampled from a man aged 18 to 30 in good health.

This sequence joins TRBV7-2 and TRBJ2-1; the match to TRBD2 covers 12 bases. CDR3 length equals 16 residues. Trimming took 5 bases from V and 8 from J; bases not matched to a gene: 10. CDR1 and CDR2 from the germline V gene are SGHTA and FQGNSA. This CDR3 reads CASSPLAGGPDYEQFF. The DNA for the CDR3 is TGTGCCAGCAGCCCCCTAGCGGGAGGGCCTGATTATGAGCAGTTCTTC.

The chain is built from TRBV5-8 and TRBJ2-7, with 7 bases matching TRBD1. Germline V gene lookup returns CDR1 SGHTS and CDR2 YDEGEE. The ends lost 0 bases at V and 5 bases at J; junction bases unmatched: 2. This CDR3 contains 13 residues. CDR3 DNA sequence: TGTGCCAGCAGCTTGGTACAGGGGAACGAGCAGTACTTC. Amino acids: CASSLVQGNEQYF. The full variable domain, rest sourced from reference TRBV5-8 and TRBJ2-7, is EAGVTQSPTHLIKTRGQQATLRCSPISGHTSVYWYQQALGLGLQFLLWYDEGEERNRGNFPPRFSGRQFPNYSSELNVNALELEDSALYLCASSLVQGNEQYFGPGTRLTVT.

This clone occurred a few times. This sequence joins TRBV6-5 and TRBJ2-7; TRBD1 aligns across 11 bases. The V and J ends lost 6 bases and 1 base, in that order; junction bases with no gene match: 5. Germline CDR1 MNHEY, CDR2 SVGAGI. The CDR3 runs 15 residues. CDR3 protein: CASSVGQGASYEQYF. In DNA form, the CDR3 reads TGTGCCAGCAGCGTCGGACAGGGGGCGTCCTACGAGCAGTACTTC.

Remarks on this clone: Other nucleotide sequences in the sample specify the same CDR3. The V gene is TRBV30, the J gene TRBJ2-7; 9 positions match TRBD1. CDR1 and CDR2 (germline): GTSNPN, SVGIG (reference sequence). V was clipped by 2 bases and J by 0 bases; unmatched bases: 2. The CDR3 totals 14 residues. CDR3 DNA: TGTGCCTGGAGTCAGGGACAGGGCTCCTACGAGCAGTACTTC. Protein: CAWSQGQGSYEQYF.

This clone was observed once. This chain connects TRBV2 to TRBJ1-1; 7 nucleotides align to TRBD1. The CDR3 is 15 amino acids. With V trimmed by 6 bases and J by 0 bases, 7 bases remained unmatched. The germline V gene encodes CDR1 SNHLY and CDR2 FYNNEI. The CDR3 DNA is TGTGCCAGCAGAGGTACGACAGGGATGAACACTGAAGCTTTCTTT. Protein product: CASRGTTGMNTEAFF.

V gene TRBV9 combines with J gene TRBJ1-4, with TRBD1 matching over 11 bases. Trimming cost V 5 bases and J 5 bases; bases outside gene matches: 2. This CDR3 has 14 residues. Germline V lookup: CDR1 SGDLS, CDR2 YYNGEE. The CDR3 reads CASRGQGENEKLFF. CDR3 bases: TGTGCCAGCAGGGGACAGGGGGAAAATGAAAAACTGTTTTTT. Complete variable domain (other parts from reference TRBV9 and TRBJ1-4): DSGVTQTPKHLITATGQRVTLRCSPRSGDLSVYWYQQSLDQGLQFLIQYYNGEERAKGNILERFSAQQFPDLHSELNLSSLELGDSALYFCASRGQGENEKLFFGSGTQLSVL.

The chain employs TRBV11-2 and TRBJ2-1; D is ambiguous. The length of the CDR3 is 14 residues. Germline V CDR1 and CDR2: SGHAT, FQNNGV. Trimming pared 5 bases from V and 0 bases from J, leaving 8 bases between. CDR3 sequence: CASSPMSSYNEQFF. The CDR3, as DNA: TGTGCCAGCAGCCCAATGAGCTCCTACAATGAGCAGTTCTTC.

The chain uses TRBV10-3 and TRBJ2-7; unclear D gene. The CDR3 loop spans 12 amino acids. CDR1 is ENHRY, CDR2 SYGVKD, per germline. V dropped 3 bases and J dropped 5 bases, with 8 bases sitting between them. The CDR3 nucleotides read TGTGCCATCAGTGATAAGGAAAACGAGCAGTACTTC. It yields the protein CAISDKENEQYF.

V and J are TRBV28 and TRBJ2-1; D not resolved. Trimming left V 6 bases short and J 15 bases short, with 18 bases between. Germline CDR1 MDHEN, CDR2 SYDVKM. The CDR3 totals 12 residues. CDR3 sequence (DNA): TGTGCCAGCAGCCAAGCCCCCCCCGTACTGTTCTTC. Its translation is CASSQAPPVLFF.

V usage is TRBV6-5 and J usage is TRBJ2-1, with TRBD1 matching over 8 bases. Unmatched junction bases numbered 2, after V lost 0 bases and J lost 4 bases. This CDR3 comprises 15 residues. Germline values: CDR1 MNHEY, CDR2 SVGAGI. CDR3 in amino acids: CASSYSDRVYNEQFF. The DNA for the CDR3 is TGTGCCAGCAGTTACTCGGACAGGGTTTACAATGAGCAGTTCTTC.